The sequence of this TCR beta chain was determined in a study of radiation and T cells in renal cell carcinoma. The time point denotes: blood 4 weeks post-SBRT, at nephrectomy. Sample treatment: 15 Gy SBRT to primary tumor, nephrectomy 4 weeks later. V lost 5 bases and J lost 8; bases outside the gene matches: 6. CDR1 is SGHTA, CDR2 FQGTGA, per germline. This CDR3 comprises 15 residues. Profiling relied on immunoSEQ multiplex PCR, and the TCRdb table lists in-frame clones only, not all of them. This sample has fewer than 200,000 clones, with about 87% found just once. This TCR was sampled from a woman aged 45 to 65 with renal cell carcinoma. The chain carries TRBV7-3 and TRBJ2-3; TRBD2 aligns across 14 bases. The sequenced sample was blood, obtained from a patient whose treatment included radiotherapy and nephrectomy. The CDR3 protein is CASSPQGTSGGTQYF. CDR3 nucleotides: TGTGCCAGCAGCCCTCAGGGGACTAGCGGGGGTACGCAGTATTTT.